The 8 T cell receptor beta chains below all came from one sample that was sequenced in a study of cytomegalovirus exposure and HLA in healthy donors. PCR amplification relied on 60 Vbeta primers (plus 13 Jbeta primers). The protocol was immunoSEQ multiplex PCR, while the TCRdb copy is restricted to in-frame clones and leaves out a portion. The table has 140,000 or so clones, roughly 90% seen once. Sequencing input: PBMCs. The source of these receptors is a woman in her forties in good health and CMV-seronegative.

The chain carries TRBV28 and TRBJ1-5; a weak D match, TRBD1 (6 bases). The CDR3 consists of 16 residues. V was trimmed by 7 bases and J by 2 bases, leaving 18 bases between them. Germline V gene sequence: CDR1 MDHEN, CDR2 SYDVKM. CDR3 sequence (DNA): TGTGCCAGCACGGGAGGGCGCAGGGGTGGCAATCAGCCCCAGCATTTT. This encodes CASTGGRRGGNQPQHF.

The chain carries TRBV4-1 and TRBJ2-7; D is possibly TRBD1 (6 bases). The V end was cut by 1 base, the J end by 2 bases, with 12 bases between. Germline CDR1 is MGHRA and CDR2 is YSYEKL. The length of the CDR3 is 15 residues. CDR3 residues: CASSQVQGSAYEQYF. The CDR3 DNA follows: TGCGCCAGCAGCCAAGTTCAGGGGTCGGCCTACGAGCAGTACTTC.

This rearrangement joins TRBV10-3 to TRBJ2-1, with D perhaps matching TRBD2 (5 bases). The V end lost 5 bases, the J end lost 6 bases, and 20 bases lay between the germline ends. The germline V gene encodes CDR1 ENHRY and CDR2 SYGVKD. The CDR3 covers 16 residues. For the CDR3, the DNA is TGTGCCATCAGTTCCATTACTAGGTCACCCTCCAATGAGCAGTTCTTC. Its translation: CAISSITRSPSNEQFF.

Remarks on this clone: Sequence at one end of the junction differs from germline and may be a read error. The V call is TRBV7-8, the J call TRBJ2-1, with D perhaps TRBD1 (5 bases). This CDR3 region has 14 residues. Germline values: CDR1 SGHVS, CDR2 FQNEAQ. The CDR3 coding sequence is TGTGCCAGCAGCTTAGGAATTATCAAAGGACAATGGGTCTTC. This gives the protein CASSLGIIKGQWVF.

The chain carries TRBV30 and TRBJ2-5, with TRBD2 identical over 7 bases. Unmatched junction bases numbered 7, after V lost 3 bases and J lost 6 bases. The CDR3 is 13 residues long. CDR1 is GTSNPN, CDR2 SVGIG, per germline (reference sequence). CDR3 loop: CAWSPGTTQTQYF. The DNA for the CDR3 is TGTGCCTGGAGCCCAGGGACTACCCAGACCCAGTACTTC.

V and J are TRBV7-9 and TRBJ1-1; 9 nucleotides match TRBD1. After removal of 4 bases from V and 7 bases from J, the junction contained 1 base not matched to a gene. This CDR3 has 12 residues. Per germline, CDR1 SEHNR and CDR2 FQNEAQ (reference sequence). In DNA form, the CDR3 reads TGTGCCAGCAGCTGGGGACAGGGTGAAGCTTTCTTT. Its protein product is CASSWGQGEAFF.

The table lists this clone with a few counts. J is TRBJ2-1 and V is TRBV10-3; 12 nucleotides match TRBD2. The length of the CDR3 is 16 residues. The germline V gene has CDR1 ENHRY and CDR2 SYGVKD. After removal of 4 bases from V and 9 bases from J, the junction contained 10 bases not matched to a gene. CDR3: CAISGTSGRRLSEQFF. In DNA, the CDR3 is TGTGCCATCAGTGGTACTAGCGGGAGGCGGTTGAGTGAGCAGTTCTTC.

In this sample, this clone turned up once. This chain joins TRBV27 and TRBJ2-1; D is uncertain. CDR1 and CDR2 (germline): MNHEY, SMNVEV (reference sequence). The V end was cut by 7 bases, the J end by 5 bases, with 21 bases between. The CDR3 extends over 16 amino acids. CDR3: CASNWARQRVDNEQFF. In DNA, the CDR3 is TGTGCCAGCAACTGGGCTCGCCAACGCGTCGACAATGAGCAGTTCTTC.